The 25 T cell receptor beta chains given below trace back to one sample, sequenced in a study of blood T cell repertoires in COVID-19. Here immunoSEQ multiplex PCR was the method, and the copy in TCRdb shows in-frame clones only, minus some. The sample shows about 150,000 clones, 78% of them seen only once. The sequenced material came from peripheral blood. The source is a man in his sixties who had recovered from COVID-19.

The V call is TRBV29-1, the J call TRBJ2-2; 13 bases fit TRBD2. This CDR3 is 17 amino acids long. V was pared by 4 bases and J by 1 base, with 6 bases of the junction left unmatched. The germline V gene has CDR1 SQVTM and CDR2 ANQGSEA. CDR3 coding DNA: TGCAGCGTTGGGGGACTAGCGGGAAGGTGGAACACCGGGGAGCTGTTTTTT. This translates into CSVGGLAGRWNTGELFF.

The chain is built from TRBV28 and TRBJ1-2; perhaps TRBD1 as D (6 bases). From germline, CDR1 is MDHEN and CDR2 SYDVKM. With 6 bases removed from V and 8 bases from J, the gap between germline ends came to 19 bases. The CDR3 runs to 14 residues. The CDR3 loop reads CASSQRGTKPGYTF. CDR3 sequence (DNA): TGTGCCAGCAGCCAGAGGGGGACAAAGCCCGGCTACACCTTC.

This clone was picked up one time. The gene calls are TRBV4-3 and TRBJ1-4, with D perhaps matching TRBD1 (5 bases). Germline lookup yields CDR1 LGHNA and CDR2 YSLEER. With 7 bases removed from V and 2 bases from J, the gap between germline ends came to 14 bases. The CDR3 extends over 15 amino acids. The CDR3 sequence: CASTDTRLTNEKLFF. The CDR3, as DNA: TGCGCCAGCACGGACACCCGATTGACTAATGAAAAACTGTTTTTT.

The V and J genes are TRBV6-1 and TRBJ2-6, with a possible D match to TRBD2 (5 bases). V was cut by 1 base and J by 4 bases, with 5 bases left in between. CDR1 MNHNS and CDR2 SASEGT come from the germline V gene. The CDR3 runs to 14 residues. The CDR3 loop is CASSEGGGANVLTF. DNA for the CDR3: TGTGCCAGCAGTGAAGGAGGGGGGGCCAACGTCCTGACTTTC.

Only one count was recorded for this clone. The chain uses TRBV29-1 and TRBJ2-7; TRBD1 agrees at 11 bases. Germline V CDR1 and CDR2: SQVTM, ANQGSEA. The V gene end was trimmed by 6 bases and the J gene end by 4 bases; junction bases not matched to a gene: 8. CDR3 length: 14 residues. The CDR3 reads CSVTGTGGRYEQYF. CDR3 nucleotide sequence: TGCAGCGTCACCGGGACAGGGGGAAGGTACGAGCAGTACTTC.

The chain couples TRBV5-5 to TRBJ1-3; D may be TRBD1 (6 bases). Germline lookup yields CDR1 SGHKS and CDR2 YYEKEE (reference sequence). V shed 4 bases and J shed 1 base, with 15 bases lying between them. This CDR3 comprises 16 residues. The CDR3 spells CASSANRAVSGNTIYF. CDR3 in DNA: TGTGCCAGCAGCGCCAACAGGGCAGTGTCTGGAAACACCATATATTTT.

The rearrangement uses TRBV4-1 and TRBJ2-1; the match to TRBD2 covers 7 bases. CDR3 length equals 14 residues. J gave up 6 bases and V 3 bases, and 5 bases lay outside the gene matches. Per the germline V gene, CDR1 is MGHRA and CDR2 is YSYEKL. CDR3 residues: CASSQTGLRNEQFF. CDR3 sequence (DNA): TGCGCCAGCAGCCAGACGGGACTACGCAATGAGCAGTTCTTC.

This chain joins TRBV6-5 and TRBJ2-3; 11 nucleotides line up with TRBD1. The trim removed 2 bases at V and 5 bases at J, leaving 3 bases unmatched. The V gene's germline CDR1 is MNHEY and CDR2 SVGAGI. This CDR3 contains 15 residues. CDR3 amino acids: CASSYEDRGQDTQYF. CDR3 in DNA: TGTGCCAGCAGTTACGAGGACAGGGGGCAAGATACGCAGTATTTT.

The chain employs TRBV25-1 and TRBJ2-2, with a weak D call TRBD1 (6 bases). There are 15 residues in the CDR3. Germline values: CDR1 MGHDK, CDR2 SYGVNS. Trimming took 0 bases from V and 9 from J, leaving 14 bases between them. CDR3 residues: CASSEYRAGTRELFF. CDR3 in DNA: TGTGCCAGCAGTGAATATAGAGCAGGGACAAGGGAGCTGTTTTTT.

This chain joins TRBV9 and TRBJ1-2; 7 nucleotides agree with TRBD1. There are 15 residues in the CDR3. Germline CDR1 and CDR2: SGDLS and YYNGEE. V was pared by 3 bases and J by 4 bases, with 9 bases of the junction left unmatched. This chain's CDR3 is CASSGTGNRGYGYTF. The CDR3 coding sequence is TGTGCCAGCAGCGGGACAGGAAATCGGGGCTATGGCTACACCTTC.

The chain combines TRBV9 with TRBJ2-5; D possibly corresponds to TRBD2 (5 bases). Per germline, CDR1 SGDLS and CDR2 YYNGEE. The CDR3 totals 12 residues. With 4 bases removed from V and 5 bases from J, the gap between germline ends came to 9 bases. CDR3 DNA: TGTGCCAGCAGCCTAAGGGAGGAGACCCAGTACTTC. As protein: CASSLREETQYF.

This sequence joins TRBV11-2 and TRBJ2-7; 7 bases map to TRBD1. There are 15 residues in the CDR3. Germline V CDR1 and CDR2: SGHAT, FQNNGV. After removal of 4 bases from V and 0 bases from J, the junction contained 6 bases not matched to a gene. The chain's CDR3 is CASSSPQGISYEQYF. The CDR3 DNA reads as TGTGCCAGCAGCTCCCCACAGGGGATCTCCTACGAGCAGTACTTC.

The chain carries TRBV14 and TRBJ2-5, with D possibly being TRBD2 (6 bases). Germline CDR1 SGHDN, CDR2 FVKESK. V was trimmed by 4 bases and J by 1 base, leaving 13 bases between them. The CDR3 is 15 residues long. The DNA of the CDR3 is TGTGCCAGCAGCCGGGGGGAAGGCCTCCAAGAGACCCAGTACTTC. Its translation is CASSRGEGLQETQYF. The whole variable domain, remainder taken from reference TRBV14 and TRBJ2-5, is EAGVTQFPSHSVIEKGQTVTLRCDPISGHDNLYWYRRVMGKEIKFLLHFVKESKQDESGMPNNRFLAERTGGTYSTLKVQPAELEDSGVYFCASSRGEGLQETQYFGPGTRLLVL.

This clone has only a few counts. The CDR3 nucleotides are TGTGCCAGCAGTTACGCTTCGGGTCTTAATCAGCCCCAGCATTTT. Encoded protein: CASSYASGLNQPQHF. This sequence joins TRBV27 and TRBJ1-5; D call uncertain. Trimming stripped 4 bases from V and 4 bases from J, with 14 bases between. Looked up from germline, CDR1 is MNHEY and CDR2 is SMNVEV (reference sequence). The CDR3 is made up of 15 amino acids.

The V gene is TRBV6-5, the J gene TRBJ1-1, with TRBD1 identical over 7 bases. The CDR3 extends over 15 amino acids. J gave up 5 bases and V 5 bases, and 11 bases lay outside the gene matches. Germline CDR1 and CDR2: MNHEY and SVGAGI. For the CDR3, the DNA is TGTGCCAGCAGTCTTGAGGTTACAGGGGTGACTGAAGCTTTCTTT. The encoded protein is CASSLEVTGVTEAFF.

This chain joins TRBV7-9 and TRBJ2-3; D is perhaps TRBD2 (5 bases). The length of the CDR3 is 15 residues. V lost 5 bases to trimming and J lost 2 bases, with 14 bases between them. Germline CDR1 reads SEHNR; CDR2 reads FQNEAQ (reference sequence). The CDR3 protein is CASSPGLINTDTQYF. In DNA, the CDR3 is TGTGCCAGCAGCCCCGGACTTATAAACACAGATACGCAGTATTTT.

This clone is deemed medium-sized (0.01 to 0.1%). This chain uses TRBV6-2 or TRBV6-3 with TRBJ1-1; 7 bases match TRBD1. Germline-derived CDR1 and CDR2 are MNHEY and SVGEGT. J was trimmed by 0 bases and V by 7 bases; bases with no gene match: 11. This CDR3 spans 16 amino acids. CDR3 residues: CASIPMGDSVNTEAFF. In nucleotides, the CDR3 is TGTGCCAGCATCCCTATGGGGGACAGCGTGAACACTGAAGCTTTCTTT.

The chain links TRBV3-1 (or the pseudogene TRBV3-2) to TRBJ2-1; 8 bases line up with TRBD2. CDR3 length: 16 residues. After removal of 0 bases from V and 7 bases from J, the junction contained 8 bases not matched to a gene. CDR1 LGHDT and CDR2 YNNKEL come from the germline V gene (reference sequence). CDR3 sequence (DNA): TGTGCCAGCAGCCAAGAGAGGCTAGCGGGTAAGAATGAGCAGTTCTTC. Its translation is CASSQERLAGKNEQFF.

This chain joins TRBV6-2 or TRBV6-3 and TRBJ2-2; 7 bases agree with TRBD1. CDR3 length: 15 residues. The germline gives CDR1 MNHEY, CDR2 SVGEGT. The V gene end was trimmed by 5 bases and the J gene end by 4 bases; junction bases not matched to a gene: 7. The CDR3 DNA sequence: TGTGCCAGCAGTCCGACAGGGTTTGGCACCGGGGAGCTGTTTTTT. Protein sequence: CASSPTGFGTGELFF.

The chain couples TRBV15 to TRBJ2-3; D is possibly TRBD1 (6 bases). Germline lookup yields CDR1 LNHNV and CDR2 YYDKDF (reference sequence). The V end lost 3 bases, the J end lost 6 bases, and 22 bases lay between the germline ends. The CDR3 has 17 residues. The CDR3 protein is CATSSQAGTSGRDTQYF. CDR3 sequence (DNA): TGTGCCACCAGCAGTCAAGCCGGGACATCCGGCAGGGATACGCAGTATTTT.

The CDR3 sequence: CASSRTGIIYGYTF. DNA for the CDR3: TGTGCCAGCAGCCGAACAGGGATTATCTATGGCTACACCTTC. The rearrangement joins TRBV5-6 to TRBJ1-2; a weak D match, TRBD1 (6 bases). This CDR3 has 14 residues. Germline assignment: CDR1 SGHDT and CDR2 YYEEEE. V gave up 4 bases and J gave up 4 bases, with 14 bases separating them.

This chain connects TRBV5-4 to TRBJ2-7; the D gene is possibly TRBD1 (6 bases). Trimming removed 0 bases from V and 6 bases from J, with 13 bases in between. CDR3 length: 14 amino acids. CDR1 SGHNT and CDR2 YYREEE come from the germline V gene (reference sequence). CDR3 bases: TGTGCCAGCAGCTTGGAGACAAAAGGGGGCGAGCAGTACTTC. The encoded protein is CASSLETKGGEQYF. Combining the CDR3 with reference TRBV5-4 and TRBJ2-7 gives the whole variable domain ETGVTQSPTHLIKTRGQQVTLRCSSQSGHNTVSWYQQALGQGPQFIFQYYREEENGRGNFPPRFSGLQFPNYSSELNVNALELDDSALYLCASSLETKGGEQYFGPGTRLTVT.

The V gene is TRBV7-8, the J gene TRBJ2-7; 9 nucleotides agree with TRBD2. J was trimmed by 2 bases and V by 1 base; bases with no gene match: 3. The germline CDR1 and CDR2 sequences are SGHVS and FQNEAQ. The CDR3 has 15 residues. As DNA, the CDR3 is TGTGCCAGCAGCTTAGACGCGGGGGGGCCCTACGAGCAGTACTTC. This gives the protein CASSLDAGGPYEQYF.

This clone showed up just once. The chain carries TRBV9 and TRBJ2-3; 7 positions agree with TRBD2. CDR1 and CDR2 from the germline V gene are SGDLS and YYNGEE. The CDR3 is 14 amino acids. The V gene end was trimmed by 2 bases and the J gene end by 6 bases; junction bases not matched to a gene: 6. The CDR3, as DNA: TGTGCCAGCAGCGTGGTCAGCGGGGAGGATACGCAGTATTTT. This translates into CASSVVSGEDTQYF.

This sequence joins TRBV9 and TRBJ2-5; 7 bases map to TRBD2. Germline assignment: CDR1 SGDLS and CDR2 YYNGEE. Trimming at V came to 4 bases and at J to 5 bases, leaving 5 bases not matched to a gene. The CDR3 is 13 residues long. In DNA form, the CDR3 reads TGTGCCAGCAGCCCAGGACTAGAGGAGACCCAGTACTTC. This codes for CASSPGLEETQYF.